This TCR beta chain was sequenced during a study of cytomegalovirus exposure and HLA in healthy donors. From germline, CDR1 is SGHTA and CDR2 FQGNSA. V lost 5 bases and J 5 bases, leaving 20 bases between the germline ends. This CDR3 spans 16 amino acids. Regarding this clone: What it binds is unknown.

PCR amplification relied on 60 Vbeta primers (plus 13 Jbeta primers). Measured with immunoSEQ multiplex PCR; TCRdb has only the in-frame clones, and not every one. The table lists about 140,000 clones, 70% to 80% of them singletons. General study points: Later analysis suggested most CMV-associated TCR beta chains were HLA-restricted.

Sequences were obtained from PBMCs. The TCR originated in a woman under 30 in good health and CMV-seropositive. The chain employs TRBV7-2 and TRBJ2-3, with D perhaps TRBD2 (6 bases). The CDR3 DNA reads as TGTGCCAGCAGCATGGGGTTTGGAGGGGTGGGAGATACGCAGTATTTT. It codes for CASSMGFGGVGDTQYF.